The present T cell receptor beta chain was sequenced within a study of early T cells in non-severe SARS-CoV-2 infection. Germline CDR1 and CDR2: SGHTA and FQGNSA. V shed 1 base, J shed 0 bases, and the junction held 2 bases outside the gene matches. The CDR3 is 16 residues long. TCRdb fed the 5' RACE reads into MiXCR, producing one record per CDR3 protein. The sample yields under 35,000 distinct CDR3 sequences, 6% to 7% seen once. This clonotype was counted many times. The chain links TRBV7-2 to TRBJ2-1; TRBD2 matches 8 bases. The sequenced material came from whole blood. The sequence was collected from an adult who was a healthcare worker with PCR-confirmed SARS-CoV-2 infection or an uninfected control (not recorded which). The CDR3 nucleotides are TGTGCCAGCAGCTTAGTAGCGGGGAGCTCCTACAATGAGCAGTTCTTC. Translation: CASSLVAGSSYNEQFF.